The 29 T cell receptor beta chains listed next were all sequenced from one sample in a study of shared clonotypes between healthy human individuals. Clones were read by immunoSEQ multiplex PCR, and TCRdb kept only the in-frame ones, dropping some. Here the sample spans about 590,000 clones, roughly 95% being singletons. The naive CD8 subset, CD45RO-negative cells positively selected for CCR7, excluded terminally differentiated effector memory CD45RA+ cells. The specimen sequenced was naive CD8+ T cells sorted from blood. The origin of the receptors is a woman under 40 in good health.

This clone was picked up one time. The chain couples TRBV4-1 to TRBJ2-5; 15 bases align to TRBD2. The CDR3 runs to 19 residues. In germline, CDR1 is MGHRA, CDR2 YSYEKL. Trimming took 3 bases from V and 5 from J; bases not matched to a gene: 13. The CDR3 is CASSQTRGTSGRRGETQYF. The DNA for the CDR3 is TGCGCCAGCAGCCAGACCCGTGGGACTAGCGGGAGGCGGGGGGAGACCCAGTACTTC.

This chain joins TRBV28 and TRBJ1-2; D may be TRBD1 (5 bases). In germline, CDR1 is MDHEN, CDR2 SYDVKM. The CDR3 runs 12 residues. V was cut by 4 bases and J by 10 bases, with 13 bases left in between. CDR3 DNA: TGTGCCAGCAGTTCCGGACACGCCGACTACACCTTC. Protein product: CASSSGHADYTF.

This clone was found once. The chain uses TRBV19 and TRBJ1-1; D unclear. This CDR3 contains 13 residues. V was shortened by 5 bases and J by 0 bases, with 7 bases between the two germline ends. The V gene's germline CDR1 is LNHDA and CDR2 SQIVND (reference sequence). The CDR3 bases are TGTGCCAGTAGTGTACACCTGAACACTGAAGCTTTCTTT. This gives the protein CASSVHLNTEAFF.

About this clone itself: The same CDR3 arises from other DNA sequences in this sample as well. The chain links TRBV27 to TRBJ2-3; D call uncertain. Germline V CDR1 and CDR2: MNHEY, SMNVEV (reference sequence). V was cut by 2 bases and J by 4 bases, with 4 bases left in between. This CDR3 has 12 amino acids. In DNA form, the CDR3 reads TGTGCCAGCAGTTTAGGGTCAGATACGCAGTATTTT. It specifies CASSLGSDTQYF.

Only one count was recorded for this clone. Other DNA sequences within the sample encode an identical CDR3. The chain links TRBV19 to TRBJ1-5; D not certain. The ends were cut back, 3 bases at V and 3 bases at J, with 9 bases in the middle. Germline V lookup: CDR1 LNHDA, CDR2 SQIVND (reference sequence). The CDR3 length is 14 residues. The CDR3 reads CASSISGSNQPQHF. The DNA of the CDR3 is TGTGCCAGTAGTATTTCAGGTTCCAATCAGCCCCAGCATTTT.

The CDR3 here is CASTDREQFF. Written as DNA, the CDR3 is TGTGCCAGCACCGACAGGGAGCAGTTCTTC. The chain links TRBV6-1 to TRBJ2-1; tentatively, D is TRBD1 (6 bases). In germline, CDR1 is MNHNS, CDR2 SASEGT. Trimming shortened V by 7 bases and J by 10 bases, and 8 bases separated the two germline ends. CDR3 length: 10 amino acids.

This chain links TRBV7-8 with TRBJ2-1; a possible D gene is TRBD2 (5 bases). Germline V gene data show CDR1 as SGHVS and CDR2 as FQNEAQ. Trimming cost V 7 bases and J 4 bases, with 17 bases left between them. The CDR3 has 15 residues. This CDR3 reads CASTLGLLEYNEQFF. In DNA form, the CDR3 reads TGTGCCAGCACACTAGGTTTGTTGGAGTACAATGAGCAGTTCTTC.

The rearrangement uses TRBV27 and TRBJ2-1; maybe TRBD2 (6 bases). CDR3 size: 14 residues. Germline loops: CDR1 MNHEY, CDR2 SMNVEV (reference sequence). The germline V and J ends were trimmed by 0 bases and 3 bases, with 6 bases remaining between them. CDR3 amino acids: CASSLSGGYNEQFF. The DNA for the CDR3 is TGTGCCAGCAGTTTATCGGGGGGCTACAATGAGCAGTTCTTC.

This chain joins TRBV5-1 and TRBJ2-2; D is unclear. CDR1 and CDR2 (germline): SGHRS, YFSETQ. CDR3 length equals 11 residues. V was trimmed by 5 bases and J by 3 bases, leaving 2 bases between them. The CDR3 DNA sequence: TGCGCCAGCAGAGACACCGGGGAGCTGTTTTTT. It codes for CASRDTGELFF.

The DNA for the CDR3 is TGTGCCAGCAGCTCCCGGGCCGGGGAGCTGTTTTTT. Its translation: CASSSRAGELFF. This rearrangement joins TRBV5-4 to TRBJ2-2; D not resolved. CDR3 length: 12 amino acids. The V gene lost 3 bases and the J gene lost 6 bases, with 6 bases spanning the gap. CDR1 and CDR2 from the germline V gene are SGHNT and YYREEE (reference sequence).

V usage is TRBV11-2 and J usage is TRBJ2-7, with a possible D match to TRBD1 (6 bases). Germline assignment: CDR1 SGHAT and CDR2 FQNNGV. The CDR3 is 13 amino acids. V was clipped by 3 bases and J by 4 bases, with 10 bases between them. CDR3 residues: CASSLVQGYEQYF. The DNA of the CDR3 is TGTGCCAGCAGCTTGGTACAGGGTTACGAGCAGTACTTC.

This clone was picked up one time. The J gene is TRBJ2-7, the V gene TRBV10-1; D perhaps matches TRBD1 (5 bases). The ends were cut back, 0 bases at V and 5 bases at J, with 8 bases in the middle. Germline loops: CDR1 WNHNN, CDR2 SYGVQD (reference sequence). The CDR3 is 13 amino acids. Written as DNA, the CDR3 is TGCGCCAGCAGTGAGTCTTTGGGGCACGAGCAGTACTTC. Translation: CASSESLGHEQYF.

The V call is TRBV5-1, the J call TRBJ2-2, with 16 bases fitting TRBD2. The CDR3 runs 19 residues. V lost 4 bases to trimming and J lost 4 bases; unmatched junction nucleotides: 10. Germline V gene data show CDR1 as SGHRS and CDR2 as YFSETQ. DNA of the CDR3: TGCGCCAGCAGCCTCAGTCCGGGACTAGCGGGAGGGGTCACCGGGGAGCTGTTTTTT. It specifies CASSLSPGLAGGVTGELFF.

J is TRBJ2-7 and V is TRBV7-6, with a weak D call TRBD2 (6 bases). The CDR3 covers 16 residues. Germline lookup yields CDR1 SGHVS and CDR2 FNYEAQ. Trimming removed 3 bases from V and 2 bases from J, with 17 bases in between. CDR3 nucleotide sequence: TGTGCCAGCAGCTTGGGTGGGACCGGGAGCCCCTACGAGCAGTACTTC. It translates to CASSLGGTGSPYEQYF.

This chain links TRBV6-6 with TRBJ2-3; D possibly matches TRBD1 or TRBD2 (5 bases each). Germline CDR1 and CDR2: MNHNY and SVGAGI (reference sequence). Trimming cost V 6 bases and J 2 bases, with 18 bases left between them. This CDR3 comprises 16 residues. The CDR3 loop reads CASSPRPGAYTDTQYF. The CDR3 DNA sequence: TGTGCCAGCAGCCCAAGGCCCGGGGCCTACACAGATACGCAGTATTTT.

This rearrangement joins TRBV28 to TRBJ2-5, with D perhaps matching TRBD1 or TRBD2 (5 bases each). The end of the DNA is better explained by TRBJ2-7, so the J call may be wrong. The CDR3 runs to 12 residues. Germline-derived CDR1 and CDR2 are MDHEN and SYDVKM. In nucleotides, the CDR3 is TGTGCCAGCAGCCTGTGGGGGATCGAGCAGTACTTC. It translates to CASSLWGIEQYF.

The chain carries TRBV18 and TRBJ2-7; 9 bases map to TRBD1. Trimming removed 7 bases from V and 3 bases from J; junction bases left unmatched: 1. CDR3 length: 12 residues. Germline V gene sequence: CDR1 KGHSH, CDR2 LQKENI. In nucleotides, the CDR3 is TGTGCCAGCTTGGGACAGGGCTACGAGCAGTACTTC. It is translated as CASLGQGYEQYF.

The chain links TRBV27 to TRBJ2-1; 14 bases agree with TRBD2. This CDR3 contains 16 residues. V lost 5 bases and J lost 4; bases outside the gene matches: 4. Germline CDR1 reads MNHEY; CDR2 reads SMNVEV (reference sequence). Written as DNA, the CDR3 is TGTGCCAGCAGTCTCGGGACTAGCGGGGGTTACAATGAGCAGTTCTTC. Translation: CASSLGTSGGYNEQFF.

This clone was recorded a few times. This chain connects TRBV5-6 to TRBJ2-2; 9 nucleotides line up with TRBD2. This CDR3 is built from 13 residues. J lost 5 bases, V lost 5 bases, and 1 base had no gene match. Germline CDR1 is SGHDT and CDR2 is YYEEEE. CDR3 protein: CASRLAGTGELFF. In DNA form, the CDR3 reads TGTGCCAGCAGGCTAGCGGGAACCGGGGAGCTGTTTTTT. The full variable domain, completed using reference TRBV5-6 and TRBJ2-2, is DAGVTQSPTHLIKTRGQQVTLRCSPKSGHDTVSWYQQALGQGPQFIFQYYEEEERQRGNFPDRFSGHQFPNYSSELNVNALLLGDSALYLCASRLAGTGELFFGEGSRLTVL.

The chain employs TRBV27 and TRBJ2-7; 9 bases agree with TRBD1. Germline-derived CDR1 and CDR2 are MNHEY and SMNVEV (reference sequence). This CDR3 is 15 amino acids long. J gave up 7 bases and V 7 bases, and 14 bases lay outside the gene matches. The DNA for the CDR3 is TGTGCCAGCACCTCCCTGGGGACAGGGTCCAGGGAGCAGTACTTC. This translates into CASTSLGTGSREQYF.

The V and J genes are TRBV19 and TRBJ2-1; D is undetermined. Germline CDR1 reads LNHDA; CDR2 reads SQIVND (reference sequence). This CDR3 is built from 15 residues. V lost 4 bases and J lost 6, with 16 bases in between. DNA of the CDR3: TGTGCCAGTAGTACAGAAGAACGGGCTTTCAATGAGCAGTTCTTC. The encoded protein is CASSTEERAFNEQFF.

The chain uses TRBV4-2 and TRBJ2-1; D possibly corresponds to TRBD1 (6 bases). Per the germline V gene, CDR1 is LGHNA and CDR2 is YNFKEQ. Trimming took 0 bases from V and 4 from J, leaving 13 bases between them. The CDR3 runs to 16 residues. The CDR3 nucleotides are TGTGCCAGCAGCCAAGATGATGGGACAACATACAATGAGCAGTTCTTC. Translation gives CASSQDDGTTYNEQFF.

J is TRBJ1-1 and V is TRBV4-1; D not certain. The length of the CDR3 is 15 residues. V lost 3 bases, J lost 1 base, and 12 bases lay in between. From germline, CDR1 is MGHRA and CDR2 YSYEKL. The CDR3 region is CASSQVHGGNTEAFF. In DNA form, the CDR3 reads TGCGCCAGCAGCCAGGTCCACGGAGGGAACACTGAAGCTTTCTTT.

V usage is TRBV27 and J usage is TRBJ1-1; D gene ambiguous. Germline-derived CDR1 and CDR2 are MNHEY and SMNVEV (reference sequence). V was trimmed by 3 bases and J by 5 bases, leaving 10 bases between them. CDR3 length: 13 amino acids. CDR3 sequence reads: CASSLTVRTEAFF. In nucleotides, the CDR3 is TGTGCCAGCAGTTTGACCGTCCGGACTGAAGCTTTCTTT.

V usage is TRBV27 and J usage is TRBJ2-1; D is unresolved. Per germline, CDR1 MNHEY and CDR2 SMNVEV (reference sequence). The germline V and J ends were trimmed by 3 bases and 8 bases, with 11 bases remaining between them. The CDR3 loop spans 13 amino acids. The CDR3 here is CASSLLGTHEQFF. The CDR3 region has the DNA TGTGCCAGCAGTTTGCTCGGAACCCATGAGCAGTTCTTC.

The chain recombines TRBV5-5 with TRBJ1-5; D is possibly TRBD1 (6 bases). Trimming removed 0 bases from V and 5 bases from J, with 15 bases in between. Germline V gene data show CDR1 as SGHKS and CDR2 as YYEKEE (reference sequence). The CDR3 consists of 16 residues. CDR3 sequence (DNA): TGTGCCAGCAGCTTGGTACAGGGATTTGGAGATCAGCCCCAGCATTTT. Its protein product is CASSLVQGFGDQPQHF. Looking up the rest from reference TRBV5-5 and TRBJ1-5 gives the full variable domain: DAGVTQSPTHLIKTRGQQVTLRCSPISGHKSVSWYQQVLGQGPQFIFQYYEKEERGRGNFPDRFSARQFPNYSSELNVNALLLGDSALYLCASSLVQGFGDQPQHFGDGTRLSIL.

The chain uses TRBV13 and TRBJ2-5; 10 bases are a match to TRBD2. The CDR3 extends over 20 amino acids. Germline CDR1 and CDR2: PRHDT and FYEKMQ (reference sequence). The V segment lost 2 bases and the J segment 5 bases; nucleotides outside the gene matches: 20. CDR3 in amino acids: CASSLTPGAGGPGSRETQYF. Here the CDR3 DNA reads TGTGCCAGCAGCTTAACACCCGGAGCGGGAGGGCCGGGATCCCGCGAGACCCAGTACTTC.

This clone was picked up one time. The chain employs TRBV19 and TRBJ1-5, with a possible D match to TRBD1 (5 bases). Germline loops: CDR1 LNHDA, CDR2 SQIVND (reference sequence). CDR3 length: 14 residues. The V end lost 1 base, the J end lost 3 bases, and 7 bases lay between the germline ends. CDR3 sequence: CASSIAGFNQPQHF. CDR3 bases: TGTGCCAGTAGTATAGCAGGGTTCAATCAGCCCCAGCATTTT.

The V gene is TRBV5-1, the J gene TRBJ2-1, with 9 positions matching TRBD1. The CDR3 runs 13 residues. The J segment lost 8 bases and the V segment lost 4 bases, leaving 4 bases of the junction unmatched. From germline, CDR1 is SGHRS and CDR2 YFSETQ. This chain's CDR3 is CASSGDRVDEQFF. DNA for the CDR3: TGCGCCAGCAGCGGGGACAGGGTGGATGAGCAGTTCTTC.